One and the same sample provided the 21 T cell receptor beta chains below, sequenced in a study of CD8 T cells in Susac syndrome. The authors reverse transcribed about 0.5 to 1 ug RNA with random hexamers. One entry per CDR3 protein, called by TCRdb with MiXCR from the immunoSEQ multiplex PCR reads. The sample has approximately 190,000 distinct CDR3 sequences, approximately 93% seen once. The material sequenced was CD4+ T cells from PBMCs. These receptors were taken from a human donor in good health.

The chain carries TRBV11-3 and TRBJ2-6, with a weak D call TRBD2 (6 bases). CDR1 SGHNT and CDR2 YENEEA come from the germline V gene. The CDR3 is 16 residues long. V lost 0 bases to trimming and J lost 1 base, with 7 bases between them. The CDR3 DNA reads TGTGCCAGCAGCTTAGATCGGGGGTCTGGGGCCAACGTCCTGACTTTC. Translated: CASSLDRGSGANVLTF.

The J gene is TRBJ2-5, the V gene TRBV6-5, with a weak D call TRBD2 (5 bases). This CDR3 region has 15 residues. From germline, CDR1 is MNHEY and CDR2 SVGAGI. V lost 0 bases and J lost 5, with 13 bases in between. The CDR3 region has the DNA TGTGCCAGCAGTTACTCCGCGTCGGGCGGGGAGACCCAGTACTTC. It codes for CASSYSASGGETQYF.

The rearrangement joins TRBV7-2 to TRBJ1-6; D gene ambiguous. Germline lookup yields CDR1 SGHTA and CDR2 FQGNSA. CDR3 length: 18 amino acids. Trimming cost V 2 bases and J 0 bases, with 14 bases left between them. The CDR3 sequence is CASSLRISTSSYNSPLHF. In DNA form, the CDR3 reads TGTGCCAGCAGCTTACGGATTTCGACAAGCTCCTATAATTCACCCCTCCACTTT. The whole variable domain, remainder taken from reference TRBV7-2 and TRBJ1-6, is GAGVSQSPSNKVTEKGKDVELRCDPISGHTALYWYRQSLGQGLEFLIYFQGNSAPDKSGLPSDRFSAERTGGSVSTLTIQRTQQEDSAVYLCASSLRISTSSYNSPLHFGNGTRLTVT.

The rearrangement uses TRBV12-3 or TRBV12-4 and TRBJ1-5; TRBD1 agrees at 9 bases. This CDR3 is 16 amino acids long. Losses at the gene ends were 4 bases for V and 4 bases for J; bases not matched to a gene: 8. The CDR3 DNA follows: TGTGCCAGCAGTTATATCTCCGGGACAGGGAATCAGCCCCAGCATTTT. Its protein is CASSYISGTGNQPQHF.

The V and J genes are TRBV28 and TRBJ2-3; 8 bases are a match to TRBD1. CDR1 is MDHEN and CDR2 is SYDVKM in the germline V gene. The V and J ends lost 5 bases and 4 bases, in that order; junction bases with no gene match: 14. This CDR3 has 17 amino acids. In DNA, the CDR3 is TGTGCCAGCAGTACCGGACAGGGCCGAAGGGGGGCAGATACGCAGTATTTT. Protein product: CASSTGQGRRGADTQYF.

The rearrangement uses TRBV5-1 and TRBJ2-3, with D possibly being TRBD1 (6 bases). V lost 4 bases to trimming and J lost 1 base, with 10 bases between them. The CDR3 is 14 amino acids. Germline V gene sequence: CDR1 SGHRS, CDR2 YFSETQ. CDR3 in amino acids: CASSEQGRTDTQYF. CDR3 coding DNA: TGCGCCAGCAGCGAACAGGGACGCACAGATACGCAGTATTTT. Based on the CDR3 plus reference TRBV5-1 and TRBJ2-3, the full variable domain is KAGVTQTPRYLIKTRGQQVTLSCSPISGHRSVSWYQQTPGQGLQFLFEYFSETQRNKGNFPGRFSGRQFSNSRSEMNVSTLELGDSALYLCASSEQGRTDTQYFGPGTRLTVL.

CDR3 amino acids: CASMKPGGRETQYF. The CDR3 coding sequence is TGTGCCAGCATGAAACCGGGGGGGAGAGAGACCCAGTACTTC. The V and J genes are TRBV6-6 and TRBJ2-5; TRBD2 agrees at 8 bases. The germline gives CDR1 MNHNY, CDR2 SVGAGI (reference sequence). Trimming removed 7 bases from V and 4 bases from J; junction bases left unmatched: 8. The CDR3 contains 14 residues.

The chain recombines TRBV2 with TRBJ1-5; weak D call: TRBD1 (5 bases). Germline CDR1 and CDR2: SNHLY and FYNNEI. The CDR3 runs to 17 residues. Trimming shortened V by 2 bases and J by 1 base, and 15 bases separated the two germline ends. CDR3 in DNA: TGTGCCAGCAGTGAACTGAGGGCAGGGAAAAGCAATCAGCCCCAGCATTTT. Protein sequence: CASSELRAGKSNQPQHF.

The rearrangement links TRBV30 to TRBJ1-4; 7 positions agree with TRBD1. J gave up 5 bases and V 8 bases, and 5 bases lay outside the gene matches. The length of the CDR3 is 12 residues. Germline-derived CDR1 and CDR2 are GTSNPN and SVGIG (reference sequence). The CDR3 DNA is TGTGCCACGGACAGGCAAAATGAAAAACTGTTTTTT. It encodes CATDRQNEKLFF. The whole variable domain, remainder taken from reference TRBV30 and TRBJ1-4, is SQTIHQWPATLVQPVGSPLSLECTVEGTSNPNLYWYRQAAGRGLQLLFYSVGIGQISSEVPQNLSASRPQDRQFILSSKKLLLSDSGFYLCATDRQNEKLFFGSGTQLSVL.

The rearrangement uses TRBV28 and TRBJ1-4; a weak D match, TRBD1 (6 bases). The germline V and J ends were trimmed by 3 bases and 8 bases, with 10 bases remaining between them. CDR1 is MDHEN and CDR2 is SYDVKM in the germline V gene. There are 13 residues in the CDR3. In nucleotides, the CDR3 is TGTGCCAGCAGTTTGACAGGAAGAGAAAAACTGTTTTTT. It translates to CASSLTGREKLFF.

CDR3 coding DNA: TGCAGCGGAGGGGGCGCGAACACTGAAGCTTTCTTT. Translation: CSGGGANTEAFF. The V and J genes are TRBV29-1 and TRBJ1-1, with 7 nucleotides matching TRBD1. There are 12 residues in the CDR3. J was trimmed by 1 base and V by 7 bases; bases with no gene match: 3. Germline-derived CDR1 and CDR2 are SQVTM and ANQGSEA.

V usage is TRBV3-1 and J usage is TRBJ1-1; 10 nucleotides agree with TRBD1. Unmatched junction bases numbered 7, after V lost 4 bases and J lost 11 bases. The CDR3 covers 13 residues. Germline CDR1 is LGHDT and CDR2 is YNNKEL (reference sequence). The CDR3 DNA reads TGTGCCAGCAGCCTGGGACAGGGGTTTGAGGCTTTCTTT. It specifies CASSLGQGFEAFF. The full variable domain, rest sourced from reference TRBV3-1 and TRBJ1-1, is DTAVSQTPKYLVTQMGNDKSIKCEQNLGHDTMYWYKQDSKKFLKIMFSYNNKELIINETVPNRFSPKSPDKAHLNLHINSLELGDSAVYFCASSLGQGFEAFFGQGTRLTVV.

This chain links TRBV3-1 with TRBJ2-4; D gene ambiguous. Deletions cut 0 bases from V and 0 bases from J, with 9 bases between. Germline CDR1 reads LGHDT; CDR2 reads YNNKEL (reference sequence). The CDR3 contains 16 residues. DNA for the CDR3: TGTGCCAGCAGCCAAGAGGCTTCATTAGCCAAAAACATTCAGTACTTC. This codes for CASSQEASLAKNIQYF.

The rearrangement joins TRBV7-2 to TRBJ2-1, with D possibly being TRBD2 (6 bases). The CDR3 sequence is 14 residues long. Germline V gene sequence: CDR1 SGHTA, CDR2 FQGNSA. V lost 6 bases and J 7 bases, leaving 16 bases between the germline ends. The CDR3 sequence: CASRPDAGWNEQFF. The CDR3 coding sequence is TGTGCCAGCAGACCCGACGCGGGGTGGAATGAGCAGTTCTTC.

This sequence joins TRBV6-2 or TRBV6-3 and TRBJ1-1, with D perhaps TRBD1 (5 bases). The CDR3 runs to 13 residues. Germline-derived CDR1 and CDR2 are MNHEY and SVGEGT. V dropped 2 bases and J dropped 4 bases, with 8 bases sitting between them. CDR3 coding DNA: TGTGCCAGCAGTTACGGGGGGACCACTGAAGCTTTCTTT. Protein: CASSYGGTTEAFF.

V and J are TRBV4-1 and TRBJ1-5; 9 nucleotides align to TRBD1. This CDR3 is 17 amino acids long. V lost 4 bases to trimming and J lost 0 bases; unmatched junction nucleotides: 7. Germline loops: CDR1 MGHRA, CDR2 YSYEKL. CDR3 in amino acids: CASSPPPGQGSNQPQHF. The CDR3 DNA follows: TGCGCCAGCAGCCCACCCCCGGGACAGGGTAGCAATCAGCCCCAGCATTTT.

CDR3 coding DNA: TGTGCCAGCAGCCCACCGTCGTTAAGGGGGACCCAGTACTTC. Its translation is CASSPPSLRGTQYF. The chain carries TRBV5-6 and TRBJ2-5; possible D gene TRBD1, 5 bases. Per germline, CDR1 SGHDT and CDR2 YYEEEE. The CDR3 is 14 amino acids. V gave up 4 bases and J gave up 7 bases, with 17 bases separating them.

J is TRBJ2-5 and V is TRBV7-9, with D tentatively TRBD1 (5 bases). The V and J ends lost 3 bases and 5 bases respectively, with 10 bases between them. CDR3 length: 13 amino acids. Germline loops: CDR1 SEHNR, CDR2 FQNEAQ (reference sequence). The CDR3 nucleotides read TGTGCCAGCAGCTTCCCAAAGGGGGAGACCCAGTACTTC. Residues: CASSFPKGETQYF.

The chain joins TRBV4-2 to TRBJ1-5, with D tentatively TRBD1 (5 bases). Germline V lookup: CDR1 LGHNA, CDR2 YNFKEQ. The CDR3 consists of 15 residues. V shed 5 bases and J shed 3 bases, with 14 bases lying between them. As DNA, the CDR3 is TGTGCCAGCAGCGGACCGGGACCTTCCAATCAGCCCCAGCATTTT. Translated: CASSGPGPSNQPQHF.

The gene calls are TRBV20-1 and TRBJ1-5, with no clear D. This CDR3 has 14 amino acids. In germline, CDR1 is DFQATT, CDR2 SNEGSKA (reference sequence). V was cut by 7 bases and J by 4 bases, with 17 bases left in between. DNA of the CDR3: TGCAGTGTAGAACCCCTGAGCGAAAATCAGCCCCAGCATTTT. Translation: CSVEPLSENQPQHF.

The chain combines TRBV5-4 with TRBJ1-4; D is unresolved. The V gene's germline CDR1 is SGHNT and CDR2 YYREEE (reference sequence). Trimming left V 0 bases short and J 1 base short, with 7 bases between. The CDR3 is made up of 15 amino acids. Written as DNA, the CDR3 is TGTGCCAGCAGCTTGGCCTTGGGAACTAATGAAAAACTGTTTTTT. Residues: CASSLALGTNEKLFF. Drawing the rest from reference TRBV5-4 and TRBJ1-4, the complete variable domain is ETGVTQSPTHLIKTRGQQVTLRCSSQSGHNTVSWYQQALGQGPQFIFQYYREEENGRGNFPPRFSGLQFPNYSSELNVNALELDDSALYLCASSLALGTNEKLFFGSGTQLSVL.